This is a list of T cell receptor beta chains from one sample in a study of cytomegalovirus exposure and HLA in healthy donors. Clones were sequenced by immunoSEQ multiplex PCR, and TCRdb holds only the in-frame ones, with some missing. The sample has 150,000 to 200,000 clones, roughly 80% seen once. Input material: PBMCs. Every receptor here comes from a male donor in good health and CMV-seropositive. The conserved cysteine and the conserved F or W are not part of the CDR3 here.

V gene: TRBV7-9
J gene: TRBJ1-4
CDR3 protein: ASSLGAGPSEKLF

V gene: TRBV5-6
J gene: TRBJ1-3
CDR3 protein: ASSGGGQGLGNTIY

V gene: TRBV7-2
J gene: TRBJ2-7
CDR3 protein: ASSPQDGLYEQY

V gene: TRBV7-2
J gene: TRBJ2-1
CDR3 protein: ASSFTGGPPGNEQF

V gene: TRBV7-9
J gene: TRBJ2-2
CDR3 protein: SSSLDALSTVTGELF

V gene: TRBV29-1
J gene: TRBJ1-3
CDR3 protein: SVKTGGSSGNTIY

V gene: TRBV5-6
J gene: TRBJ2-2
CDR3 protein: ASSLVTVMNTGELF

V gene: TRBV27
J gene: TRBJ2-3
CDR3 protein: ASSLNAVVRGGSTDTQY

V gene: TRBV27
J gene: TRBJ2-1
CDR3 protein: ASSLSSGYTRTANYNEQF

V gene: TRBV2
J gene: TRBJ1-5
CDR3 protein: ASSEFQGLLQPQH

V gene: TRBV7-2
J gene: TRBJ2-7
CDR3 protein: ASSLAPSGGSVEQY

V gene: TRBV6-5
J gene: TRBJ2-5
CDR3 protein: ASSYNLETQY